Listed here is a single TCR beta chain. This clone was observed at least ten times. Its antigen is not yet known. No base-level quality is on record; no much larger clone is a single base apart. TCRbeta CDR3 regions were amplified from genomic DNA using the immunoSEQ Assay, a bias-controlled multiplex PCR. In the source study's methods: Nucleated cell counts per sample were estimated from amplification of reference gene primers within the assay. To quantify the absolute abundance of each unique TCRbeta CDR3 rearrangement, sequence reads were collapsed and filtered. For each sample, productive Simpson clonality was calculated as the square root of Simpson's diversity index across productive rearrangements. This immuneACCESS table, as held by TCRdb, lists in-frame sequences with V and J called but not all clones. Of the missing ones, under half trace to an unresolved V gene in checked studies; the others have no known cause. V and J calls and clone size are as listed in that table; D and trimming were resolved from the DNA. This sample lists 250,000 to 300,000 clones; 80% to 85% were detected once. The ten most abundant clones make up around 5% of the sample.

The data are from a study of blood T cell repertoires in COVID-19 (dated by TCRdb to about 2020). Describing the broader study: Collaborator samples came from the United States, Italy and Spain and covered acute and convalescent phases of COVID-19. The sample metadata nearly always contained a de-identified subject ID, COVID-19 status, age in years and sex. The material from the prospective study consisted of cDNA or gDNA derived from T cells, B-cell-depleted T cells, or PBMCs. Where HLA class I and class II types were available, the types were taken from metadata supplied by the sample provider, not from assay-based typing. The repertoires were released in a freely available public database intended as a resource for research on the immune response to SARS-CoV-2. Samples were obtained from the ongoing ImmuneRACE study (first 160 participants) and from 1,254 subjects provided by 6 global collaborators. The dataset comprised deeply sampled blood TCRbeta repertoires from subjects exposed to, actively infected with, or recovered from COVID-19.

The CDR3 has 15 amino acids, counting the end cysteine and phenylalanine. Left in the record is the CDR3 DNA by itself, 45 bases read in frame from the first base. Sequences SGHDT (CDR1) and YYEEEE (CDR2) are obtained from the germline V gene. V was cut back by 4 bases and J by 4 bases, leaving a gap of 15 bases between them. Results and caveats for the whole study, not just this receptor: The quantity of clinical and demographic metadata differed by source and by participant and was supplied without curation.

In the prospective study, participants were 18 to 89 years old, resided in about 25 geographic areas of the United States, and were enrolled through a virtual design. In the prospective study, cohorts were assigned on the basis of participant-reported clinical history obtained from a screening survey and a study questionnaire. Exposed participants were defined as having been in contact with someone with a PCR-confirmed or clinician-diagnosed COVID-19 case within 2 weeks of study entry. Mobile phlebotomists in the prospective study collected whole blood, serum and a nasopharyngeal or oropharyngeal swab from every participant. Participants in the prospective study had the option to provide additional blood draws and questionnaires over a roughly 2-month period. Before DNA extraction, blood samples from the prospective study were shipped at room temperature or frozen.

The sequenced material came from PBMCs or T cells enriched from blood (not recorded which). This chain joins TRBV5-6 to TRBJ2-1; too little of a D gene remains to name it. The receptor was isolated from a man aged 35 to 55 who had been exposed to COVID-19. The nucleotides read TGTGCCAGCAGCCCAGACCTGACGGGTTACAATGAGCAGTTCTTC. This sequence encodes CASSPDLTGYNEQFF.